Listed here is a single T cell receptor beta chain. The sample belongs to a study of blood T cell repertoires in COVID-19. Whole-study context: Samples taken during acute and convalescent COVID-19 were collected in the United States, Italy and Spain. PBMCs, B-cell-depleted T cells, or T cells were the source of the cDNA or gDNA that made up the material.

In the authors' methods: Nucleated cell number was recorded as an estimate derived from reference gene primer amplification. The protocol was immunoSEQ multiplex PCR, while the TCRdb copy is restricted to in-frame clones and leaves out a portion. V and J calls and clone size are as listed in that table; D and trimming were resolved from the DNA. The profile shows approximately 230,000 clones, around four fifths of them singletons. Germline assignment: CDR1 SGHDN and CDR2 FVKESK. V was shortened by 4 bases and J by 1 base, with 7 bases between the two germline ends. CDR3 length: 13 residues. The receptor's source is a woman aged 40 to 49 with active or convalescent COVID-19. The genes are TRBV14 and TRBJ1-1; D unclear. The specimen sequenced was peripheral blood. CDR3 loop: CASSLGKNTEAFF. The CDR3, as DNA: TGTGCCAGCAGCCTCGGGAAGAACACTGAAGCTTTCTTT.